This TCR beta chain was recorded in a study of patients and donors after allogeneic stem cell transplantation. This clonotype was seen more than once but under ten times. One entry per CDR3 protein results from TCRdb running MiXCR on the RT-PCR reads. The table lists about 150,000 distinct CDR3 sequences, nearly 25% of them singletons. The TCR sequence derives from a human donor who was either an allogeneic HSCT recipient or a stem cell or donor lymphocyte infusion donor (not recorded which). It is not recorded whose cells these are; they may come from a transplant donor. Sequenced sample: blood, either unsorted or a sorted T cell fraction (not recorded which).

The CDR3 protein is CASSLRAFNSPLHF. For the CDR3, the DNA is TGTGCCAGCAGCTTGCGGGCCTTTAATTCACCCCTCCACTTT. This chain uses TRBV7-2 with TRBJ1-6; no reliable D call. Germline CDR1 is SGHTA and CDR2 is FQGNSA. V gave up 3 bases and J gave up 6 bases, with 9 bases separating them. The CDR3 sequence is 14 residues long.